These T cell receptor beta chains were read from a single sample in a study of response to subunit inactivated influenza vaccine. Each CDR3 protein gets one entry after TCRdb re-called the RT-PCR reads with MiXCR. The sample records 530,000 or so distinct CDR3 sequences, approximately 12% being singletons. The sample was PBMCs from blood, taken on the day of vaccination. The receptors shown here come from a man in his forties or fifties who received an inactivated influenza vaccine. Each CDR3 is given with its conserved first and last residue. D genes are given only for firm matches. The listing skips clone size in some rows; elsewhere it reads once, few, many or a size class.

V gene	clone size	D gene	J gene	CDR3 DNA	CDR3 protein
TRBV6-2/TRBV6-3	few	NA	TRBJ2-3	TGTGCCAGCAGTTACCTCGGCGGACCCAGCACAGATACGCAGTATTTT	CASSYLGGPSTDTQYF
TRBV9	few	TRBD1	TRBJ1-5	TGTGCCAGCAGCTTACAGGGACAGGTTGGCCAGCCCCAGCATTTT	CASSLQGQVGQPQHF
TRBV5-5	NA	NA	TRBJ2-7	TGTGCCAGCAGCTTGACAGGGAACAGCGAGCAGTACTTC	CASSLTGNSEQYF
TRBV24-1	NA	TRBD1	TRBJ2-7	TGTGCCACCAGTGACCCTGACAGGGGTGACGAGCAGTACTTC	CATSDPDRGDEQYF
TRBV9	NA	NA	TRBJ2-1	TGTGCCAGCAGCACCCATAGTGAGCAGTTCTTC	CASSTHSEQFF
TRBV5-5	NA	NA	TRBJ2-5	TGTGCCAGCAGCTTCGGGTACGAGACCCAGTACTTC	CASSFGYETQYF
TRBV12-3/TRBV12-4	many	NA	TRBJ2-3	TGTGCCAGCAGCGGGCGCCGAGCTACGCAGTATTTT	CASSGRRATQYF
TRBV7-9	NA	NA	TRBJ2-5	TGTGCCAGCAGCTTTCAGGGGCACCAAGAGACCCAGTACTTC	CASSFQGHQETQYF
TRBV28	NA	NA	TRBJ2-7	TGTGCCAGCAGTTCCTTGACGGTGAAACCCTACGAGCAGTACTTC	CASSSLTVKPYEQYF
TRBV7-2	NA	TRBD2	TRBJ2-1	TGTGCCAGCAGCGTGACTAGCGGGGTTGGGCAGTTCTTC	CASSVTSGVGQFF
TRBV14	many	NA	TRBJ2-1	TGTGCCAGCAGCCAAAGGCAAGCGTACAATGAGCAGTTCTTC	CASSQRQAYNEQFF
TRBV12-3/TRBV12-4	once	NA	TRBJ1-6	TGTGCCAGCAGTTTAGGGAGGCCTTCACCCCTCCACTTT	CASSLGRPSPLHF
TRBV7-2	NA	TRBD1	TRBJ2-4	TGTGCCAGCAGGAGGACAGGAGCCAAAAACATTCAGTACTTC	CASRRTGAKNIQYF
TRBV7-9	NA	TRBD1	TRBJ2-2	TGTGCCAGCAGCGAGGGCGACAGGGGAGGAACCGGGGAGCTGTTTTTT	CASSEGDRGGTGELFF
TRBV3-1	NA	NA	TRBJ2-1	TGTGCCAGCAGCCAAGAAGGGCAACAGGGGTTCTTC	CASSQEGQQGFF
TRBV20-1	few	TRBD2	TRBJ2-1	TGCAGTGCTAGACAAGGAGCTAGCGGGACTCTAACCTACAATGAGCAGTTCTTC	CSARQGASGTLTYNEQFF
TRBV3-1	few	NA	TRBJ2-1	TGTGCCAGCAGCCAAGATCGCGGAACCTACAATGAGCAGTTCTTC	CASSQDRGTYNEQFF
TRBV7-2	NA	TRBD1	TRBJ1-1	TGTGCCAGCAGCGCAATCGACAGGGTGTTGAACACTGAAGCTTTCTTT	CASSAIDRVLNTEAFF
TRBV19	many	NA	TRBJ1-2	TGTGCCAGTAGTACCGGTCCCTATGGCTACACCTTC	CASSTGPYGYTF
TRBV29-1	NA	NA	TRBJ2-3	TGCAGCGTTGACGGGACAAGGAGCACAGATACGAAGTATTTT	CSVDGTRSTDTKYF
TRBV7-9	NA	NA	TRBJ1-1	TGTGCCAGCAGCCGGGGGGCGGCGAACACTGAAGCTTTCTTT	CASSRGAANTEAFF
TRBV7-2	few	TRBD1	TRBJ2-1	TGTGCCAGCAGCTTAGGACGGGACAGGGTTGAGCAGTTCTTC	CASSLGRDRVEQFF
TRBV6-2/TRBV6-3	NA	NA	TRBJ1-6	TGTGCCAGCAGCTCGCTAGGTTCACCCCTCCACTTT	CASSSLGSPLHF
TRBV7-2	NA	TRBD2	TRBJ2-1	TGTGCCAGCAGCAAAGTAGCGGGAGGGCTTTCAGGTGAGCAGTTCTTC	CASSKVAGGLSGEQFF
TRBV6-5	few	NA	TRBJ2-3	TGTGCCAGCAGTTACTCCACAGGGAGCACAGATACGCAGTATTTT	CASSYSTGSTDTQYF
TRBV4-3	once	NA	TRBJ2-7	TGCGCCAGCAGCCAAGAGGCACAGCCGCATTACGAGCAGTACTTC	CASSQEAQPHYEQYF
TRBV4-3	few	NA	TRBJ1-2	TGCGCCAGCAGCCAAGTTCCAGGGGTGGCGGACGGCTACACCTTC	CASSQVPGVADGYTF
TRBV9	few	NA	TRBJ2-5	TGTGCCAGCAGCGTAGGTCAGCGGCCCCAAGAGACCCAGTACTTC	CASSVGQRPQETQYF
TRBV3-1	many	TRBD2	TRBJ2-1	TGTGCCAGCAGCCAAGACCCTAGCGGGAGGGCCTACAATGAGCAGTTCTTC	CASSQDPSGRAYNEQFF
TRBV20-1	few	TRBD2	TRBJ2-1	TGCAGTGCTAGAGGACCCCTAGCGGGGGCCGCCTACAATGAGCAGTTCTTC	CSARGPLAGAAYNEQFF
TRBV9	many	NA	TRBJ2-7	TGTGCCAGCAGCGCGGCTAGCGATACCTACGAGCAGTACTTC	CASSAASDTYEQYF
TRBV11-2	NA	NA	TRBJ2-1	TGTGCCAGCAGCTTAGAGAGGGCGAGCTCCTACAATGAGCAGTTCTTC	CASSLERASSYNEQFF
TRBV2	few	TRBD2	TRBJ2-1	TGTGCCAGCAGGATGACTAGCGGTTTAGCGAGCTCCTACAATGAGCAGTTCTTC	CASRMTSGLASSYNEQFF
TRBV6-2/TRBV6-3	few	NA	TRBJ2-1	TGTGCCAGCAGTTATCGTAGGAATGAGCAGTTCTTC	CASSYRRNEQFF